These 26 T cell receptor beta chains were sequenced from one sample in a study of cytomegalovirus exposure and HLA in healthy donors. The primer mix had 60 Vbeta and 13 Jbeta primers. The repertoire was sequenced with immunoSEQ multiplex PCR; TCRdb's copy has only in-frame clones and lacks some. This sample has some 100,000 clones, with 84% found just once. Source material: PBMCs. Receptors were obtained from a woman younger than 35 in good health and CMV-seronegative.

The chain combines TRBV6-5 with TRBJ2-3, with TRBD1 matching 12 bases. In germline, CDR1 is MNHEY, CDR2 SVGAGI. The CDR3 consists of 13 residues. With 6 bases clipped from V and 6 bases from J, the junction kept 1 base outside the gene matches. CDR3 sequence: CASRGTGGDTQYF. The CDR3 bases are TGTGCCAGCAGGGGGACAGGGGGCGATACGCAGTATTTT.

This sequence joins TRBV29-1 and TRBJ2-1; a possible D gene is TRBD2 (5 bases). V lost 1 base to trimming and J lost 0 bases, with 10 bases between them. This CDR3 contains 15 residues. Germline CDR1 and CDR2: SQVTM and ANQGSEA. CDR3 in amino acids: CSVEGREVSYNEQFF. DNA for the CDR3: TGCAGCGTTGAAGGTCGGGAAGTCTCCTACAATGAGCAGTTCTTC.

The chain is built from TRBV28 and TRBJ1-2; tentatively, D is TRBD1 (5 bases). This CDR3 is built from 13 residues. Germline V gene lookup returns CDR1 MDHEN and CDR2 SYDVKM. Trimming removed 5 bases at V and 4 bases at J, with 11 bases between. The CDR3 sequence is CASSPPGVYGYTF. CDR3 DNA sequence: TGTGCCAGCAGTCCCCCGGGGGTCTATGGCTACACCTTC.

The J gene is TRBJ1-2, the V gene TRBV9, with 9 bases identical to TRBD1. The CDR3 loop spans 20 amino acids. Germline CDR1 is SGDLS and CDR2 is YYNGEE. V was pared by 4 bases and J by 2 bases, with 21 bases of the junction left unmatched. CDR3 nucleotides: TGTGCCAGCAGCCACTCCGGAACAGGGGGCGGTGGTCCAATGAACTATGGCTACACCTTC. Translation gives CASSHSGTGGGGPMNYGYTF.

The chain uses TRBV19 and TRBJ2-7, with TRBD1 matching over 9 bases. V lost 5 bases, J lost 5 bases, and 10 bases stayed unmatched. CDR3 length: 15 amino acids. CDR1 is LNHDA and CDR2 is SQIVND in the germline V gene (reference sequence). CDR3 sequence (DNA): TGTGCCAGTAGTCGGGGGACAGGGTTAATCGACGAGCAGTACTTC. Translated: CASSRGTGLIDEQYF.

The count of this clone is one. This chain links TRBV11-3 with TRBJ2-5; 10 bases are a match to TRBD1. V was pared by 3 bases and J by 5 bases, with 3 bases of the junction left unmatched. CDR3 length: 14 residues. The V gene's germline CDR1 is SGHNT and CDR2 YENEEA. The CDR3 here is CASSLTGGTETQYF. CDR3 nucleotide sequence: TGTGCCAGCAGCTTGACAGGGGGCACTGAGACCCAGTACTTC.

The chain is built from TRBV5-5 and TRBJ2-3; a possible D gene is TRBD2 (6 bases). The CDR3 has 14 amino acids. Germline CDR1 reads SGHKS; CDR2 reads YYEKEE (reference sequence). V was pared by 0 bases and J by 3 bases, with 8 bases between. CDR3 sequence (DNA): TGTGCCAGCAGCTTGGTACGGGGGACAGATACGCAGTATTTT. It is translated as CASSLVRGTDTQYF.

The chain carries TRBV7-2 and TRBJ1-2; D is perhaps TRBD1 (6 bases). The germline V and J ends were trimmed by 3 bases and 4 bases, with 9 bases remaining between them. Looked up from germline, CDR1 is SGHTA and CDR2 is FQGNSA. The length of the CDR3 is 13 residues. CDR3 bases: TGTGCCAGCAGCTTCGGACAGAGCTATGGCTACACCTTC. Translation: CASSFGQSYGYTF.

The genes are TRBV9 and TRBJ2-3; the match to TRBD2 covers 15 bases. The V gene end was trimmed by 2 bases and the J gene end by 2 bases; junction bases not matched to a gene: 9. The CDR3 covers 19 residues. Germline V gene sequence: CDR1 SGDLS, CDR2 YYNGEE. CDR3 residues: CASSVFGTSGRFFTDTQYF. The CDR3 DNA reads TGTGCCAGCAGCGTGTTCGGGACTAGCGGGAGGTTTTTCACAGATACGCAGTATTTT.

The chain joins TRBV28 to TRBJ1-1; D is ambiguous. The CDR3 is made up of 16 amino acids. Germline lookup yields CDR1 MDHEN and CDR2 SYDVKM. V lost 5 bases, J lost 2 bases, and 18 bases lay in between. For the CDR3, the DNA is TGTGCCAGCAGTCCGATCACAGCACCCTTTAACACTGAAGCTTTCTTT. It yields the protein CASSPITAPFNTEAFF.

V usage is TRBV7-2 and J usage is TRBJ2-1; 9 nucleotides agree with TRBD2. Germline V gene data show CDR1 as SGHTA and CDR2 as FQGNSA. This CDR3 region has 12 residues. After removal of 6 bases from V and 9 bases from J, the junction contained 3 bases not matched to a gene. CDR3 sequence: CASSPTSGEQFF. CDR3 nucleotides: TGTGCCAGCAGTCCGACTAGCGGTGAGCAGTTCTTC.

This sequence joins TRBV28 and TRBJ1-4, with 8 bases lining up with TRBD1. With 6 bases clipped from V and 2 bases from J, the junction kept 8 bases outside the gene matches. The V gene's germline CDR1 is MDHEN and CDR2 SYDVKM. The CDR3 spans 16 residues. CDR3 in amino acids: CASSQTGGGTNEKLFF. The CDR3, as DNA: TGTGCCAGCAGCCAAACAGGGGGAGGCACTAATGAAAAACTGTTTTTT.

The chain's CDR3 is CASSIRGQGLADTQYF. The CDR3 DNA sequence: TGTGCCAGTAGTATCCGCGGACAGGGGCTCGCAGATACGCAGTATTTT. The gene calls are TRBV19 and TRBJ2-3; 9 bases map to TRBD1. Germline-derived CDR1 and CDR2 are LNHDA and SQIVND (reference sequence). The J segment lost 4 bases and the V segment lost 3 bases, leaving 8 bases of the junction unmatched. This CDR3 has 16 residues.

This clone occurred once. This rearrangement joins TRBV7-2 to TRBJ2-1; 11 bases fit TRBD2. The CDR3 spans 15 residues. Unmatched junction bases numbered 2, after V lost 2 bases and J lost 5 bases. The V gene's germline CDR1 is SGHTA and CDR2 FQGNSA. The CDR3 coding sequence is TGTGCCAGCAGCTTAACGACTAGCGGGAACAATGAGCAGTTCTTC. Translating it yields CASSLTTSGNNEQFF.

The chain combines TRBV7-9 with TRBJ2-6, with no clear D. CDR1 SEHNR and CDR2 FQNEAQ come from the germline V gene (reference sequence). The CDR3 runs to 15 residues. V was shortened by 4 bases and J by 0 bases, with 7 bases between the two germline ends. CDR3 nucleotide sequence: TGTGCCAGCAGCTCCTATACCTCTGGGGCCAACGTCCTGACTTTC. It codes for CASSSYTSGANVLTF.

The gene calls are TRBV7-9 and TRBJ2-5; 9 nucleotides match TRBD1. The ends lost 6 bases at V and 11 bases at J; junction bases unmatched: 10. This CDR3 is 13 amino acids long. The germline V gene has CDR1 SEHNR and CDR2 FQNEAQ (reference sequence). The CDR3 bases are TGTGCCAGCAGTAGGGACAGGGAGGGTGAGCAGTACTTC. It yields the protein CASSRDREGEQYF. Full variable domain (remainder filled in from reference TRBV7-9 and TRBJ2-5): DTGVSQNPRHKITKRGQNVTFRCDPISEHNRLYWYRQTLGQGPEFLTYFQNEAQLEKSRLLSDRFSAERPKGSFSTLEIQRTEQGDSAMYLCASSRDREGEQYFGPGTRLLVL.

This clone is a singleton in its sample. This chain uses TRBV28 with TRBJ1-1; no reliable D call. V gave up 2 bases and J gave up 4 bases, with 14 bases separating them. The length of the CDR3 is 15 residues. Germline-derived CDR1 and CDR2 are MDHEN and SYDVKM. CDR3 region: CASSLGVWESTEAFF. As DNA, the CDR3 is TGTGCCAGCAGTTTAGGGGTGTGGGAGAGCACTGAAGCTTTCTTT.

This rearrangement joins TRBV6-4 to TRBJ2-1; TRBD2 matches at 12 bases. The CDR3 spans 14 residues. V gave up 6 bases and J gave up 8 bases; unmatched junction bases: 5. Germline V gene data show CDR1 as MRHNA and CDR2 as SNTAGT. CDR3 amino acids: CASRALAGGHEQFF. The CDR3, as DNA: TGTGCCAGCAGAGCGCTAGCGGGGGGGCATGAGCAGTTCTTC.

CDR3 loop: CASRPGLAGYNEQFF. In DNA, the CDR3 is TGTGCCAGCAGGCCGGGACTAGCGGGATACAATGAGCAGTTCTTC. The chain carries TRBV7-2 and TRBJ2-1, with 13 bases lining up with TRBD2. Germline V gene lookup returns CDR1 SGHTA and CDR2 FQGNSA. This CDR3 is 15 amino acids long. The trim removed 6 bases at V and 4 bases at J, leaving 3 bases unmatched. Full variable domain (rest looked up from reference TRBV7-2 and TRBJ2-1): GAGVSQSPSNKVTEKGKDVELRCDPISGHTALYWYRQSLGQGLEFLIYFQGNSAPDKSGLPSDRFSAERTGGSVSTLTIQRTQQEDSAVYLCASRPGLAGYNEQFFGPGTRLTVL.

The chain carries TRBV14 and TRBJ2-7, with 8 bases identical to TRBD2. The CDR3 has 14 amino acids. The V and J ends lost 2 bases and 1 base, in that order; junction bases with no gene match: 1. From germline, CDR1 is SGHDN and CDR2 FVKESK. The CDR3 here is CASSQLAGSYEQYF. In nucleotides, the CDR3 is TGTGCCAGCAGCCAACTAGCGGGTTCCTACGAGCAGTACTTC.

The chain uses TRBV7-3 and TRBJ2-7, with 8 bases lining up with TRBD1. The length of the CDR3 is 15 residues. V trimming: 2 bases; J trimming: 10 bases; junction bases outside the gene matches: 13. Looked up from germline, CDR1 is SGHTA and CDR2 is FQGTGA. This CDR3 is CASSLGSGQDIKQYF. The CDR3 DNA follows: TGTGCCAGCAGCTTAGGTTCGGGACAGGACATTAAACAGTACTTC.

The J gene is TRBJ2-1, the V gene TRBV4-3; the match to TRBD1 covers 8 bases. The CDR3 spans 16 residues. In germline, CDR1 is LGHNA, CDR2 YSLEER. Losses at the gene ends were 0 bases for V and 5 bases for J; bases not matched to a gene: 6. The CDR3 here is CASSQDPQGADNEQFF. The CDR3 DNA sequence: TGCGCCAGCAGCCAAGATCCCCAGGGGGCAGACAATGAGCAGTTCTTC.

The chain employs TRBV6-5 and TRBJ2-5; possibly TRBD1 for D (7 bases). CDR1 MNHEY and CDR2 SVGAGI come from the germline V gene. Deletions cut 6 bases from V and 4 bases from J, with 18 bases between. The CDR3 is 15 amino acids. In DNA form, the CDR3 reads TGTGCCAGCAGCCCCAGGGGGGCGGCGGGAGAGACCCAGTACTTC. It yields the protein CASSPRGAAGETQYF.

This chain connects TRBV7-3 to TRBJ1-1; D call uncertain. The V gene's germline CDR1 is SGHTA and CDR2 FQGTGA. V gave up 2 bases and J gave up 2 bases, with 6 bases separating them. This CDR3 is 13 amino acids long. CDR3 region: CASSLQANTEAFF. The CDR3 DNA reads TGTGCCAGCAGCTTACAGGCTAACACTGAAGCTTTCTTT. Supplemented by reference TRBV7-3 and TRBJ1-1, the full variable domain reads GAGVSQTPSNKVTEKGKYVELRCDPISGHTALYWYRQSLGQGPEFLIYFQGTGAADDSGLPNDRFFAVRPEGSVSTLKIQRTERGDSAVYLCASSLQANTEAFFGQGTRLTVV.

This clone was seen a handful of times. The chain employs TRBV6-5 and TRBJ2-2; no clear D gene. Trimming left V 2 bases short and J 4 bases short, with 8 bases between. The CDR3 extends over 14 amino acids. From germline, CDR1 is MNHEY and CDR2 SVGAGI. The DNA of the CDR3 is TGTGCCAGCAGTTACCAGGAAACCACCGGGGAGCTGTTTTTT. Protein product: CASSYQETTGELFF.

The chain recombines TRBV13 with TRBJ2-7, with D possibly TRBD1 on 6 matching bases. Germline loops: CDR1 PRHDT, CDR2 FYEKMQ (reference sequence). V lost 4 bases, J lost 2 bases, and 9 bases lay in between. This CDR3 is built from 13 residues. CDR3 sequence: CASSYRETYEQYF. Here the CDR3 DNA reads TGTGCCAGCAGCTACAGGGAAACCTACGAGCAGTACTTC. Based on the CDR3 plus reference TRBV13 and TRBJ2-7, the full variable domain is AAGVIQSPRHLIKEKRETATLKCYPIPRHDTVYWYQQGPGQDPQFLISFYEKMQSDKGSIPDRFSAQQFSDYHSELNMSSLELGDSALYFCASSYRETYEQYFGPGTRLTVT.